These T cell receptor beta chains were read from a single sample in a study of CD8+ T cells in alopecia areata. The protocol was immunoSEQ multiplex PCR, while the TCRdb copy is restricted to in-frame clones and leaves out a portion. The sample contains around 140,000 clones, around 60% of which appear only once. The starting material was CD4+ T cells sorted from blood, obtained at week 0. The receptors stem from a human donor with alopecia areata. Each CDR3 is given with its conserved first and last residue. The D gene is left open where the match is weak. A row's size may be missing; if present it is once, few, many or a size class.

CDR3: CASSPPGQGVNTEAFF
DNA: TGTGCCAGCTCACCACCGGGACAGGGAGTGAACACTGAAGCTTTCTTT
J: TRBJ1-1
V: TRBV18
size: few
D: TRBD1

CDR3: CATSLQYNSPLHF
DNA: TGTGCCACCAGTCTACAGTATAATTCACCCCTCCACTTT
J: TRBJ1-6
V: TRBV15
size: -
D: -

CDR3: CASSLQQGNYGYTF
DNA: TGTGCCAGCAGCTTACAACAGGGGAACTATGGCTACACCTTC
J: TRBJ1-2
V: TRBV7-8
size: -
D: TRBD1

CDR3: CASSQHNGKSPDYGYTF
DNA: TGCGCCAGCAGCCAACATAACGGCAAGTCCCCTGATTATGGCTACACCTTC
J: TRBJ1-2
V: TRBV4-1
size: -
D: -

CDR3: CAIRGSGTENYGYTF
DNA: TGTGCCATCAGGGGATCCGGGACGGAAAACTATGGCTACACCTTC
J: TRBJ1-2
V: TRBV10-3
size: -
D: -

CDR3: CASSLEQLGDYGYTF
DNA: TGTGCCAGCAGCTTAGAGCAGCTGGGGGACTATGGCTACACCTTC
J: TRBJ1-2
V: TRBV11-3
size: few
D: -

CDR3: CASSPLTSGNTIYF
DNA: TGCGCCAGCAGCCCCCTTACCTCTGGAAACACCATATATTTT
J: TRBJ1-3
V: TRBV4-3
size: -
D: -

CDR3: CASSPHPMDTGELFF
DNA: TGTGCCAGCAGCCCACATCCCATGGACACCGGGGAGCTGTTTTTT
J: TRBJ2-2
V: TRBV7-2
size: few
D: -

CDR3: CSVAGTLRGPDTQYF
DNA: TGCAGCGTTGCAGGGACACTGAGGGGCCCAGATACGCAGTATTTT
J: TRBJ2-3
V: TRBV29-1
size: -
D: -

CDR3: CASSLVLGGRETQYF
DNA: TGTGCCAGCAGCTTAGTACTGGGGGGCAGGGAGACCCAGTACTTC
J: TRBJ2-5
V: TRBV7-9
size: -
D: -

CDR3: CASRITGQSYEQYF
DNA: TGTGCCAGCAGAATTACCGGACAGTCCTACGAGCAGTACTTC
J: TRBJ2-7
V: TRBV6-5
size: once
D: -

CDR3: CASSTDRGFSYNEQFF
DNA: TGTGCCAGCAGCACCGACAGGGGCTTCTCCTACAATGAGCAGTTCTTC
J: TRBJ2-1
V: TRBV11-2
size: many
D: TRBD1

CDR3: CSVDVGVNIQYF
DNA: TGCAGCGTTGACGTAGGGGTAAACATTCAGTACTTC
J: TRBJ2-4
V: TRBV29-1
size: -
D: -

CDR3: CASSQGRANGGPKNIQYF
DNA: TGCGCCAGCAGCCAAGGAAGGGCCAACGGGGGGCCCAAAAACATTCAGTACTTC
J: TRBJ2-4
V: TRBV4-1
size: few
D: -

CDR3: CASSQQEGNTIYF
DNA: TGCGCCAGCAGCCAACAGGAAGGAAACACCATATATTTT
J: TRBJ1-3
V: TRBV5-1
size: once
D: -

CDR3: CSVTAGTDSQYF
DNA: TGCAGCGTTACTGCCGGGACCGACTCGCAGTATTTT
J: TRBJ2-3
V: TRBV29-1
size: -
D: -

CDR3: CASTITGGNNSPLHF
DNA: TGTGCCAGCACCATCACCGGAGGAAATAATTCACCCCTCCACTTT
J: TRBJ1-6
V: TRBV7-2
size: few
D: -

CDR3: CSVEGGRGLMGYTF
DNA: TGCAGCGTTGAAGGTGGCAGAGGCTTGATGGGCTACACCTTC
J: TRBJ1-2
V: TRBV29-1
size: -
D: -

CDR3: CASSQGSGETQYF
DNA: TGTGCCAGCAGCCAAGGCTCGGGGGAGACCCAGTACTTC
J: TRBJ2-5
V: TRBV4-2
size: few
D: -

CDR3: CASRRGPGEKLFF
DNA: TGTGCCAGCAGAAGGGGGCCCGGTGAAAAACTGTTTTTT
J: TRBJ1-4
V: TRBV9
size: few
D: TRBD1

CDR3: CASSENTDTQYF
DNA: TGTGCCAGCAGTGAAAATACAGATACGCAGTATTTT
J: TRBJ2-3
V: TRBV2
size: -
D: -

CDR3: CASRTGNYEQYF
DNA: TGTGCCAGCAGAACGGGGAACTACGAGCAGTACTTC
J: TRBJ2-7
V: TRBV2
size: -
D: -

CDR3: CASSPRVRDEQFF
DNA: TGTGCCAGCAGCCCGAGGGTTAGGGATGAGCAGTTCTTC
J: TRBJ2-1
V: TRBV11-3
size: many
D: -

CDR3: CASRDRGYETQYF
DNA: TGTGCCAGCCGGGACAGGGGTTATGAGACCCAGTACTTC
J: TRBJ2-5
V: TRBV6-1
size: few
D: TRBD1

CDR3: CSASPDQPQHF
DNA: TGCAGTGCGAGTCCGGATCAGCCCCAGCATTTT
J: TRBJ1-5
V: TRBV20-1
size: -
D: -

CDR3: CASKRIGESQYF
DNA: TGTGCCAGCAAAAGAATAGGAGAGTCCCAGTACTTC
J: TRBJ2-5
V: TRBV6-6
size: -
D: -

CDR3: CASSLGSGGAGKTQYF
DNA: TGTGCCAGCAGCTTAGGTAGCGGGGGGGCCGGCAAGACCCAGTACTTC
J: TRBJ2-5
V: TRBV11-2
size: -
D: TRBD2

CDR3: CASSISPLGGGTEAFF
DNA: TGTGCCAGTAGTATTTCCCCTTTGGGAGGTGGTACTGAAGCTTTCTTT
J: TRBJ1-1
V: TRBV19
size: -
D: -

CDR3: CASSLGAGIPSYNEQFF
DNA: TGTGCCAGCAGTTTAGGGGCAGGGATCCCCTCCTACAATGAGCAGTTCTTC
J: TRBJ2-1
V: TRBV27
size: -
D: -

CDR3: CASSPLYPGQGNEQFF
DNA: TGCGCCAGCAGCCCCTTATATCCGGGACAGGGGAATGAGCAGTTCTTC
J: TRBJ2-1
V: TRBV5-1
size: once
D: TRBD1

CDR3: CASSPQGKDQPQHF
DNA: TGCGCCAGCAGCCCCCAGGGGAAGGATCAGCCCCAGCATTTT
J: TRBJ1-5
V: TRBV5-1
size: -
D: -

CDR3: CAWSLGGDNEQFF
DNA: TGTGCCTGGAGTCTCGGCGGGGACAATGAGCAGTTCTTC
J: TRBJ2-1
V: TRBV30
size: -
D: -

CDR3: CASSSTAGTASTDTQYF
DNA: TGCGCCAGCAGCTCCACTGCCGGGACAGCTAGCACAGATACGCAGTATTTT
J: TRBJ2-3
V: TRBV5-1
size: -
D: TRBD1

CDR3: CASSQDWGRDTEAFF
DNA: TGCGCCAGCAGCCAAGATTGGGGAAGGGACACTGAAGCTTTCTTT
J: TRBJ1-1
V: TRBV4-1
size: -
D: -

CDR3: CASSPSGGAEQPQHF
DNA: TGTGCCAGCAGCCCGAGTGGGGGGGCAGAACAGCCCCAGCATTTT
J: TRBJ1-5
V: TRBV7-9
size: few
D: -

CDR3: CATSGGFPQDTQYF
DNA: TGTGCCACTTCGGGGGGGTTCCCACAAGATACGCAGTATTTT
J: TRBJ2-3
V: TRBV6-6
size: -
D: TRBD2

CDR3: CSGGTGNTEAFF
DNA: TGCAGCGGAGGGACAGGGAACACTGAAGCTTTCTTT
J: TRBJ1-1
V: TRBV29-1
size: -
D: TRBD1

CDR3: CAWCLAWDSFSGAPYGYTF
DNA: TGTGCCTGGTGCTTGGCGTGGGACAGCTTTTCAGGGGCGCCCTATGGCTACACCTTC
J: TRBJ1-2
V: TRBV30
size: -
D: TRBD1

CDR3: CASSQDQRANALGGELFF
DNA: TGCGCCAGCAGCCAAGATCAACGCGCGAACGCCCTGGGCGGGGAGCTGTTTTTT
J: TRBJ2-2
V: TRBV4-3
size: many
D: -

CDR3: CATSFRGLNTEAFF
DNA: TGTGCCACCAGTTTCAGGGGCTTGAACACTGAAGCTTTCTTT
J: TRBJ1-1
V: TRBV15
size: -
D: -

CDR3: CASRAYINQPQHF
DNA: TGTGCCAGCAGAGCATATATCAATCAGCCCCAGCATTTT
J: TRBJ1-5
V: TRBV6-5
size: -
D: -

CDR3: CASSPAETQYF
DNA: TGTGCCAGCTCACCAGCAGAGACCCAGTACTTC
J: TRBJ2-5
V: TRBV18
size: -
D: -

CDR3: CASRQNTGELFF
DNA: TGTGCCAGCCGACAGAACACCGGGGAGCTGTTTTTT
J: TRBJ2-2
V: TRBV6-5
size: -
D: -

CDR3: CSVVGQGVTDTQYF
DNA: TGCAGCGTTGTCGGACAGGGGGTCACAGATACGCAGTATTTT
J: TRBJ2-3
V: TRBV29-1
size: few
D: TRBD1

CDR3: CASSNRVRETQYF
DNA: TGTGCCAGCAGTAACAGGGTTCGAGAGACCCAGTACTTC
J: TRBJ2-5
V: TRBV27
size: -
D: -

CDR3: CASSFLAGSSYNSPLHF
DNA: TGTGCCAGCAGCTTTTTAGCCGGGAGCTCCTATAATTCACCCCTCCACTTT
J: TRBJ1-6
V: TRBV7-2
size: -
D: -

CDR3: CASSSGQGAGAYNSPLHF
DNA: TGTGCCAGCAGCTCTGGACAGGGGGCAGGTGCCTATAATTCACCCCTCCACTTT
J: TRBJ1-6
V: TRBV7-2
size: few
D: TRBD1

CDR3: CASSQDPPGQRRSEQYF
DNA: TGTGCCAGCAGCCAAGACCCCCCGGGACAGAGAAGGTCCGAGCAGTACTTC
J: TRBJ2-7
V: TRBV4-2
size: -
D: TRBD1

CDR3: CSVEGDRGTEAFF
DNA: TGCAGCGTTGAAGGGGACCGAGGGACTGAAGCTTTCTTT
J: TRBJ1-1
V: TRBV29-1
size: once
D: -

CDR3: CASGMTGGGLTQYF
DNA: TGTGCCAGCGGAATGACGGGGGGAGGATTGACCCAGTACTTC
J: TRBJ2-5
V: TRBV27
size: -
D: TRBD2

CDR3: CASRRDRLYGYTF
DNA: TGTGCCAGTAGGAGGGACAGGCTATATGGCTACACCTTC
J: TRBJ1-2
V: TRBV19
size: -
D: TRBD1